This T cell receptor (beta chain) was captured by sequencing in a study of T cell repertoires in breast cancer (dated by TCRdb to the mid-2010s). Background for the entire study: Samples profiled in the study came from tumors, lymph nodes and peripheral blood lymphocytes of breast cancer patients, along with peripheral blood from healthy control donors. ER+/PR+ status was present in the majority of the 20 to 25 patient tumors that were analyzed for shared TCRs. Nine healthy donors, of an age range similar to that of the patients, were included as controls. On average, sequencing produced approximately 530,000 sequences per sample, which came to 9 to 10 reads per input cell. The study reasoned that TCRs shared between breast cancer patients would target shared antigens, given breast cancer's low mutational burden and rare common mutations. Tumors and tumor-involved lymph nodes were minced and digested with Liberase and DNase, then filtered through 70-um and 40-um filters. Tumor-free lymph nodes were processed without enzymatic digestion, and blood samples were separated by Ficoll.

Comments on this clonotype: Its cognate antigen has yet to be identified. Nothing much larger sits one base from this clone, and base qualities are not available.

On the study overall, not on this receptor specifically: Sentinel lymph nodes involved by tumor shared about fourfold more TCRs with matched tumor repertoires than tumor-free nodes did (about 8.3% versus 1.9%). TRBV7 predominated among the shared TCRs, which could possibly reflect tumor recognition or a mispriming bias from eight TRBV7 primers. Emulsion RT-PCR was regarded as qualitative rather than quantitative, because clone recovery was skewed by transcript abundance and primer differences. Shared TCRs were encoded by various nucleotide sequences, which suggests selection and expansion based on antigen. Some 18 TCR pairs were shared across seven or more patient tumors and were rarely found in control blood, which suggests possible tumor specificity. Discarding singleton TCRs and sampling only part of each tumor may have missed genuine antitumor clones.

The study used an expanded emulsion RT-PCR method with primers for all TCR V genes to analyze paired alpha-beta TCRs of CD8+ T cells. CD8+ T cells were isolated with a CD8 positive selection kit and were then incubated overnight in around 9.6 IU/mL IL-2 prior to emulsion RT-PCR. The germline V gene (reference sequence) yields SEHNR for CDR1 and FQNEAQ for CDR2. Spanning cysteine to phenylalanine, the CDR3 consists of 16 amino acids. The DNA shown is the 48-base CDR3, in frame from base 1. Trimming takes 6 bases off V and 3 bases off J; junction bases not matched to a gene: 13. Libraries were built with emulsion pairing. Unpaired genes were suppressed in a second nested PCR with blocking oligos, after which Illumina adaptors and barcodes were added in a third nested PCR. Each emulsion RT-PCR master mix held roughly 4,500-260,000 T cells and included C-region, Stepout and V-region primers. Emulsions were generated with the Micellula Emulsion and Purification Kit, and RT-PCR used Qiagen OneStep RT-PCR reagents. Pooled libraries were sequenced with paired-end 2 x 250 reads on an Illumina MiSeq. The authors processed their data as follows. Read pairs were joined in Galaxy and clipped at the engineered overlap into separate alpha and beta files; unclipped reads were discarded. Alpha-beta pairs were assigned with CompleteTCR, a MiTCR-based pipeline that links chains sharing read cluster identifiers using an R script. TCR sequences seen only once, which were about 1-3.1%, were removed as potential sequencing errors. The public reads were run again by TCRdb, first through fastp at Q25 and then through MiXCR, and only productive beta chains were kept. Rows merge per CDR3 protein into single entries with the most common DNA and genes. The V and J calls follow TCRdb's processing rather than the paper's. Across this sample there are some 37,000 distinct CDR3 sequences, with 45% seen only once. Around 60% of the sample belongs to the ten largest clones.

This sequence originates from a pool of human donors with breast cancer or a healthy control (not recorded which). The sequenced material came from CD8+ T cells. The chain links TRBV7-9 with TRBJ1-2; 7 central nucleotides agree with TRBD1. CDR3 reads: CASSRDSLSSDYGYTF. The DNA reads TGTGCCAGCAGTCGGGACAGCCTTTCCTCGGACTATGGCTACACCTTC.